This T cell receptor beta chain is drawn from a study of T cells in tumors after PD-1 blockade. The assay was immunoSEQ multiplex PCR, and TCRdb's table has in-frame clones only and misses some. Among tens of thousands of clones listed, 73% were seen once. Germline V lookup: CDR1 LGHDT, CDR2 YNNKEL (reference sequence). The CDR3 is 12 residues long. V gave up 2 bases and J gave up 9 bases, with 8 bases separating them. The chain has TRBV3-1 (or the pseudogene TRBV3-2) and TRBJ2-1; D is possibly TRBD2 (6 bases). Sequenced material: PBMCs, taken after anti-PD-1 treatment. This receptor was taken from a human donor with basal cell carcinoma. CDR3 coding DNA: TGTGCCAGCAGCCAATTCGGGGGTGAGCAGTTCTTC. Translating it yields CASSQFGGEQFF.